This record covers a single T cell receptor (beta chain). Original methodology: Reference gene primer amplification gave estimated nucleated cell counts. Only in-frame clones appear in the TCRdb table, and some are missing; sequencing was by immunoSEQ multiplex PCR. V, J and clone size derive from that table, while D and trimming were established from the DNA sequence. The sample lists a few hundred thousand clones, 80% to 85% occurring once. The data stem from a study of blood T cell repertoires in COVID-19. Study summary: Collection of acute and convalescent COVID-19 samples took place in the United States, Italy and Spain.

Looked up from germline, CDR1 is SGHRS and CDR2 is YFSETQ. V lost 4 bases to trimming and J lost 2 bases; unmatched junction nucleotides: 9. This CDR3 spans 16 amino acids. This rearrangement joins TRBV5-1 to TRBJ2-1; TRBD1 aligns across 7 bases. The receptor's source is a person aged 70 to 79 with COVID-19, enrolled during active disease. The sample consisted of peripheral blood. CDR3 sequence reads: CASSVQPGQTYNEQFF. CDR3 nucleotides: TGCGCCAGCAGCGTTCAACCGGGACAGACCTACAATGAGCAGTTCTTC.